This TCR beta chain emerged from a study of control samples from healthy donors and cancer patients (TCRdb year 2020). As regards this clone: Its antigen remains undetermined. No base-level quality is on record; no much larger clone is a single base apart.

V is reduced by 0 bases and J by 0 bases, leaving a spacing of 19 bases between them. CDR1 is given as SGHRS and CDR2 as YFSETQ, both from the germline V gene. The CDR3 numbers 20 residues from cysteine through phenylalanine. Only the CDR3 DNA stays, 60 bases, in frame from base 1. Receptor amplification or capture employed the immunoSEQ multiplex PCR assay. This is the immuneACCESS table as TCRdb keeps it, with only in-frame sequences that have V and J called. A part of the clones is gone; compared with another copy, unresolved V genes explain less than half, and the rest is unexplained. A total of fewer than 200,000 clones appear in this sample, roughly 88% of them only once. Nearly 5% of the sample is taken by the ten largest.

This clonotype was obtained from a woman in her twenties or thirties in good health. The chain is made from TRBV5-1 and TRBJ2-6, with the identity of the D gene unclear. Sequencing was carried out using blood. CDR3 region: CASSLEDVLGGDSGANVLTF. The bases read TGCGCCAGCAGCTTGGAGGACGTTCTGGGCGGTGACTCTGGGGCCAACGTCCTGACTTTC.